These T cell receptor beta chains were read from a single sample in a study of blood T cell repertoires in COVID-19. Clones were sequenced by immunoSEQ multiplex PCR, and TCRdb holds only the in-frame ones, with some missing. The table has around 300,000 clones, 85% to 90% seen once. Sequences were obtained from PBMCs or T cells enriched from blood (not recorded which). Every receptor here comes from a woman between 18 and 29 years old who had recovered from COVID-19. The CDR3 runs from the conserved cysteine through the conserved F or W. D genes are given only for firm matches. Expanded clones get a size class; other rows say once, few or many, or leave the size out.

d_gene,j_gene,abundance,v_gene,CDR3aa,CDR3nt
NA,TRBJ1-2,NA,TRBV11-1,CASSSRSGSNYGYTF,TGTGCCAGCAGCTCCCGGTCGGGGAGCAACTATGGCTACACCTTC
NA,TRBJ1-1,NA,TRBV2,CASEDRNTEAFF,TGTGCCAGCGAGGACAGGAACACTGAAGCTTTCTTT
TRBD2,TRBJ2-1,NA,TRBV6-4,CASSGTSGGVDEQFF,TGTGCCAGCAGTGGAACTAGCGGGGGGGTTGATGAGCAGTTCTTC
TRBD2,TRBJ2-3,once,TRBV28,CASTEKERGPTDTQYF,TGTGCCAGCACCGAAAAAGAGCGGGGTCCGACAGATACGCAGTATTTT
TRBD1,TRBJ1-5,once,TRBV2,CASRLGGDQPQHF,TGTGCCAGTAGATTAGGGGGCGATCAGCCCCAGCATTTT
NA,TRBJ1-4,NA,TRBV4-1,CASSQAPRSGEKLFF,TGCGCCAGCAGCCAGGCCCCCCGGAGCGGGGAAAAACTGTTTTTT
NA,TRBJ2-1,once,TRBV19,CASSTDLEGDNEQFF,TGTGCCAGTAGTACTGACTTGGAAGGAGACAATGAGCAGTTCTTC
TRBD2,TRBJ2-5,NA,TRBV5-1,CASSLAALAGEETQYF,TGCGCCAGCAGCTTGGCCGCCCTAGCGGGGGAAGAGACCCAGTACTTC
TRBD1,TRBJ2-1,NA,TRBV4-1,CASSRTRDRGHEQFF,TGCGCCAGCAGCCGGACCCGGGACAGGGGCCATGAGCAGTTCTTC
TRBD2,TRBJ2-2,once,TRBV29-1,CSVGTSTGELFF,TGCAGCGTTGGGACTAGCACCGGGGAGCTGTTTTTT
NA,TRBJ1-1,once,TRBV28,CASSLWRSGTEAFF,TGTGCCAGCAGTTTATGGAGGAGTGGGACTGAAGCTTTCTTT
NA,TRBJ2-1,few,TRBV2,CASIGGLRFSYNEQFF,TGTGCCAGCATTGGGGGACTCCGTTTCTCCTACAATGAGCAGTTCTTC
NA,TRBJ1-2,few,TRBV28,CASRTDSEYGYTF,TGTGCCAGCAGAACCGACAGCGAGTATGGCTACACCTTC
NA,TRBJ2-1,few,TRBV14,CASSQLIEQFF,TGTGCCAGCAGCCAACTAATTGAGCAGTTCTTC
TRBD1,TRBJ1-6,NA,TRBV18,CASSPGQGHNSPLHF,TGTGCCAGCTCGCCTGGACAGGGCCATAATTCACCCCTCCACTTT
TRBD1,TRBJ1-4,NA,TRBV15,CATSRGQGDEKLFF,TGTGCCACCAGCAGAGGACAGGGTGATGAAAAACTGTTTTTT
TRBD2,TRBJ2-7,NA,TRBV2,CASSEGLAAYEQYF,TGTGCCAGCAGTGAGGGACTAGCGGCGTACGAGCAGTACTTC
NA,TRBJ1-5,few,TRBV7-9,CASSLAGGPNQPQHF,TGTGCCAGCAGCTTAGCTGGAGGGCCGAATCAGCCCCAGCATTTT
TRBD1,TRBJ1-1,NA,TRBV20-1,CSAGGQGVKSSEAFF,TGCAGTGCTGGTGGGCAGGGGGTTAAATCGTCTGAAGCTTTCTTT
TRBD1,TRBJ1-5,NA,TRBV28,CASSSGTVNRQHF,TGTGCCAGCAGTTCCGGGACAGTCAACAGGCAGCATTTT
TRBD2,TRBJ2-1,NA,TRBV5-1,CASSFGGAYNEQFF,TGCGCCAGCAGCTTTGGGGGGGCCTACAATGAGCAGTTCTTC
NA,TRBJ1-2,once,TRBV3-1/TRBV3-2,CASSQGEFYGYTF,TGTGCCAGCAGCCAAGGGGAGTTCTATGGCTACACCTTC
TRBD1,TRBJ1-1,NA,TRBV4-1,CASSPGQGPRTLNTEAFF,TGCGCCAGCAGCCCGGGACAGGGACCCAGAACACTGAACACTGAAGCTTTCTTT